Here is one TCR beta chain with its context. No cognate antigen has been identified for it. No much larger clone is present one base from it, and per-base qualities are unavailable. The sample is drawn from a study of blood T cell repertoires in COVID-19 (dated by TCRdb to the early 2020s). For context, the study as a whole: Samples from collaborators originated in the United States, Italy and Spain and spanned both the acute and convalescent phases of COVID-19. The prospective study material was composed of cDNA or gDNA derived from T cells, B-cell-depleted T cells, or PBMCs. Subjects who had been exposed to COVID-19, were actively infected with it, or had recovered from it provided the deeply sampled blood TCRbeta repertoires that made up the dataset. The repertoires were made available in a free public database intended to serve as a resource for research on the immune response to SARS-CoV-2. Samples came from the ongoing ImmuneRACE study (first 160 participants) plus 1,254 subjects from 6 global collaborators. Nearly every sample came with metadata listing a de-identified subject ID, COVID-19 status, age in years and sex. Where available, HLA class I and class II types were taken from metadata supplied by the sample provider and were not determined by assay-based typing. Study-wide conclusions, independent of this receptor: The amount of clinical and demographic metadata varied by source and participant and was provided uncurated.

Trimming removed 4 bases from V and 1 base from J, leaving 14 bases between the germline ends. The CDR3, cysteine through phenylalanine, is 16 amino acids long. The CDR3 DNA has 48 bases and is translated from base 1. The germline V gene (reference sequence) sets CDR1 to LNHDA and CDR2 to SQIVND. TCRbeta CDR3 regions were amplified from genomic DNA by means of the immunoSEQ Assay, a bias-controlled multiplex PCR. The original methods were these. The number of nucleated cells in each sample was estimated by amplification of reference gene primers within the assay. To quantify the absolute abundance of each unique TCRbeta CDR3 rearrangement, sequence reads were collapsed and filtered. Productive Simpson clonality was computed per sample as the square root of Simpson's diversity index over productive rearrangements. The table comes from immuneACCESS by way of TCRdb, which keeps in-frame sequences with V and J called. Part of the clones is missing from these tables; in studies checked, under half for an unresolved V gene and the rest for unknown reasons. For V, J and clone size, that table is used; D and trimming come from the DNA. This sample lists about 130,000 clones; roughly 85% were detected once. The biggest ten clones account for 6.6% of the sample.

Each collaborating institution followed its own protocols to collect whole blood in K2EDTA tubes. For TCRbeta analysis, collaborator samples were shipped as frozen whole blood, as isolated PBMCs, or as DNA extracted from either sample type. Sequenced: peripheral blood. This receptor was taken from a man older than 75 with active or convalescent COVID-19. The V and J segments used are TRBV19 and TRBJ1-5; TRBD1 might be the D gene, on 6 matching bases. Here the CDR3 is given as CASSKKGGLSNQPQHF. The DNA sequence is TGTGCCAGTAGTAAGAAGGGGGGGTTAAGCAATCAGCCCCAGCATTTT. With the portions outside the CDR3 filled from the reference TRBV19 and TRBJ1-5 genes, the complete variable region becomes DGGITQSPKYLFRKEGQNVTLSCEQNLNHDAMYWYRQDPGQGLRLIYYSQIVNDFQKGDIAEGYSVSREKKESFPLTVTSAQKNPTAFYLCASSKKGGLSNQPQHFGDGTRLSIL.